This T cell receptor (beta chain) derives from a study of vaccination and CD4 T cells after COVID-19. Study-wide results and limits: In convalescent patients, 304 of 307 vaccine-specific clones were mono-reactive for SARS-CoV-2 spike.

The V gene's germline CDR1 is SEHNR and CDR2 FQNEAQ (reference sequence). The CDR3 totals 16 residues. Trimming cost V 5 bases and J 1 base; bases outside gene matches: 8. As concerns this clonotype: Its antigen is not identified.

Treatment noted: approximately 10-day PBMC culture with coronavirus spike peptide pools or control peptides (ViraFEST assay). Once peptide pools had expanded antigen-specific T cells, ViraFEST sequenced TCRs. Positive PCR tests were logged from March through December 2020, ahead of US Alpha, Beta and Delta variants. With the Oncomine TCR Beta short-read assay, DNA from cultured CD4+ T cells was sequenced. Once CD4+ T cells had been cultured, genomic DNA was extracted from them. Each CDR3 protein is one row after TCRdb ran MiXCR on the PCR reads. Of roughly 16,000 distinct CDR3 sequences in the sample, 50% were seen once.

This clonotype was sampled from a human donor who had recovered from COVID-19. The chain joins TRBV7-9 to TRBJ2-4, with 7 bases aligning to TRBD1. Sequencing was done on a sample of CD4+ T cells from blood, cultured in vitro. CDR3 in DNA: TGTGCCAGCAGCCCAAGACAGGGCATGGCCAAAAACATTCAGTACTTC. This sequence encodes CASSPRQGMAKNIQYF.